Below, one T cell receptor beta chain is given with its context. The data belong to a study of blood T cell repertoires in COVID-19. Study background: In each case, the material was cDNA or gDNA derived from T cells, B-cell-depleted T cells, or PBMCs.

This CDR3 has 14 residues. CDR1 and CDR2 (germline): LNHDA, SQIVND (reference sequence). V lost 5 bases and J lost 10; bases outside the gene matches: 8. This table comes from immunoSEQ multiplex PCR, and its TCRdb copy is limited to in-frame clones, with some not included. The sample includes some 200,000 clones, more than 80% of them seen just once. The chain combines TRBV19 with TRBJ1-1, with 12 bases lining up with TRBD1. This receptor was obtained from a woman aged 60-75 years with acute or convalescent COVID-19. Material for sequencing was peripheral blood. CDR3 amino acids: CASSLNPGQGAAFF. The CDR3 DNA is TGTGCCAGTAGTCTAAACCCGGGACAGGGGGCAGCTTTCTTT.